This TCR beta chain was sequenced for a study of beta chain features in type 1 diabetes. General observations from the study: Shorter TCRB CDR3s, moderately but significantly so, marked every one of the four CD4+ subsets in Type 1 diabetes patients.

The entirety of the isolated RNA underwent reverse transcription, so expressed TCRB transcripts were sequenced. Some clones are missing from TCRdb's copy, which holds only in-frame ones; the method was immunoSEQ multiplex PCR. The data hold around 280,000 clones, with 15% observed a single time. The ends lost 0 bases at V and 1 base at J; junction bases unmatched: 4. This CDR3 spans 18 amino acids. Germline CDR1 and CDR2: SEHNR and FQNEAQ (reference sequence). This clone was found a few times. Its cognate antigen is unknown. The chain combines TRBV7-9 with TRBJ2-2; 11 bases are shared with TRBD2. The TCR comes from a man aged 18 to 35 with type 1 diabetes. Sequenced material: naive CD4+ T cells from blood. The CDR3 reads CASSLATLAGGNTGELFF. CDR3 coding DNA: TGTGCCAGCAGCTTAGCGACTCTAGCGGGAGGGAACACCGGGGAGCTGTTTTTT.